This T cell receptor beta chain is drawn from a study of metastatic and nonmetastatic thyroid tumors. The overall study: A comparison of repertoires was made across blood and tumor or nodule tissue from malignant and benign thyroid patients.

How the authors handled the data: Clinicopathological groups supplied CDR3 differences that were used to build a distant-metastasis classifier for papillary thyroid cancer. TCRdb re-called clones from the PCR reads using MiXCR. TCRdb, not the original authors, processed these V and J calls. This table has 35,000 or so clones, roughly a sixth appearing once. Until they underwent thyroid surgery, no patient had received any treatment. Notes on this clone: At one of its ends the junction is not consistent with the germline gene, which may arise from a read error.

The CDR3 extends over 15 amino acids. Looked up from germline, CDR1 is SGHAT and CDR2 is FQNNGV. Sequencing was done on a sample of blood. V gene TRBV11-2 combines with J gene TRBJ2-1; 13 bases map to TRBD2. The receptor was isolated from a male donor with papillary thyroid cancer or a benign thyroid nodule (not recorded which). Some clones in this sample may be carry-over from other donors' samples. CDR3 nucleotides: TGTGCCAGCAGCCTTGGACTAGCGGGGGCGAATGATCAGTTCTTC. It is translated as CASSLGLAGANDQFF.